This is a list of T cell receptor beta chains from one sample in a study of blood T cell repertoires in COVID-19. Clones were sequenced by immunoSEQ multiplex PCR, and TCRdb holds only the in-frame ones, with some missing. The table records about 220,000 clones, 86% of them present only once. Sequences were obtained from peripheral blood. All receptors derive from a man aged 30 to 39 who had recovered from COVID-19. Both conserved end residues are part of each CDR3.

>TRBV6-5
CASSYSRGSGNQPQHF
>TRBV5-1
CASSLDGFDTDTQYF
>TRBV19
CASRLPGGNIQYF
>TRBV11-2
CASSLLAGVTNEQFF
>TRBV11-3
CASSLGQANTGELFF
>TRBV7-2
CASSLVGGGGETKNIQYF
>TRBV7-2
CASSSRLAGVSYEQYF
>TRBV5-1
CASSLDVENTEAFF
>TRBV28
CASSFPHFLSSGQRNNQPQHF
>TRBV24-1
CATSGFRPETSRRIGGKETQYF
>TRBV5-1
CASSLSGDRVYGYTF
>TRBV4-2
CASSPSGEGSDEQYF
>TRBV20-1
CSASRGEARQPQHF
>TRBV7-2
CASSSTAANTGELFF
>TRBV6-4
CASSEERGAPNEQFF
>TRBV6-5
CASSYSRQGDTEAFF
>TRBV7-9
CASSPYRERIDTEAFF
>TRBV4-1
CASSLPSDTQYF
>TRBV18
CASSVTSGEETQYF
>TRBV5-5
CASSRSPTGTYEQYF
>TRBV2
CASVDRGRRTEAFF
>TRBV15
CATSRLQGTEAFF
>TRBV3-1/TRBV3-2
CASSRRGESPYEQYF
>TRBV28
CASSWTSGGTQYF
>TRBV4-1
CASSPGGRQETQYF
>TRBV2
CASSEGRGTETQYF